This T cell receptor (beta chain) was retrieved from a study of T cell repertoires in cytomegalovirus infection. Study overall: Based on public TCR beta signatures, there were indications of CMV infection and of a matching HLA type.

Via MiXCR, TCRdb re-called the reads, giving one row per CDR3 protein. The sample has about 830,000 distinct CDR3 sequences; roughly 33% are singletons. Overall study findings and caveats: Cumulative frequency (of public TCR beta family members) identified carriers of CMV plus the relevant HLA.

On this clonotype: The antigen is undetermined. A read error may explain this, as a much larger clone is one base away.

This CDR3 region has 11 residues. Germline lookup yields CDR1 SGHTA and CDR2 FQGTGA. This sample comprised cultured CD8+ T cells from PBMCs, obtained from culture after CMV antigen stimulation. The chain is built from TRBV7-3 and TRBJ2-1; no reliable D call. The clonotype was recovered from a human donor in good health (CMV status not recorded). Some clones in this sample may be carry-over from other donors' samples. The CDR3 DNA follows: TGTACCAGCAGCTCGTCGGATGAGCAGTTCTTC. Amino acid sequence: CTSSSSDEQFF.